This T cell receptor beta chain was identified in a study of T cells in women clearing cervical HPV infection. Comments on this clone: Antigen unknown. The read comes to an end 3 residues before the CDR3 does, leaving the germline J gene to fill in the end.

Points from the study as a whole: TRBV6-7 abundance was lower in cases than controls (roughly 0.11% versus 0.16%).

All donors had a single incident cervical HPV16 infection, not prevalent. This CDR3 is built from 15 residues. V dropped 3 bases and J dropped 0; count of bases not matched to a gene: 5. Germline V lookup: CDR1 SSHAT, CDR2 FNYEAQ (reference sequence). The method was immunoSEQ multiplex PCR; TCRdb's version includes in-frame clones alone and lacks a portion of them. Its table lists 25,000 to 35,000 clones. The receptor was isolated from a woman between 18 and 70 years old with a cervical HPV16 infection that either progressed to CIN3+ or cleared (not recorded which). Sequences were obtained from blood buffy coat. V gene TRBV7-7 combines with J gene TRBJ2-7, with TRBD2 matching 7 bases. The CDR3 bases that were read are TGTGCCAGCAGCTTTGGCCCTAGCGGCTCCTACGAG. Translation: CASSFGPSGSYE. The CDR3 as a whole reads CASSFGPSGSYEQYF.